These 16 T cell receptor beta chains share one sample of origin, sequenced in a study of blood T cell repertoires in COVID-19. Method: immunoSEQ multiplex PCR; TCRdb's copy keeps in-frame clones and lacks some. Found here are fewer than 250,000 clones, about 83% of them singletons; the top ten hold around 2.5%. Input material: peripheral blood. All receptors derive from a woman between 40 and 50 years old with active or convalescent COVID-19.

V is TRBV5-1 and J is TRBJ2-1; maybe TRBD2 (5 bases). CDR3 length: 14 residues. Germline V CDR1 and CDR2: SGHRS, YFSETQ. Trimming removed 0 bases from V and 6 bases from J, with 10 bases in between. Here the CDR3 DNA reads TGCGCCAGCAGCTTGGTGGCTGGGAGCAATGAGCAGTTCTTC. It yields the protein CASSLVAGSNEQFF. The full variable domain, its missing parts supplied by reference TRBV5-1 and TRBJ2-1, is KAGVTQTPRYLIKTRGQQVTLSCSPISGHRSVSWYQQTPGQGLQFLFEYFSETQRNKGNFPGRFSGRQFSNSRSEMNVSTLELGDSALYLCASSLVAGSNEQFFGPGTRLTVL.

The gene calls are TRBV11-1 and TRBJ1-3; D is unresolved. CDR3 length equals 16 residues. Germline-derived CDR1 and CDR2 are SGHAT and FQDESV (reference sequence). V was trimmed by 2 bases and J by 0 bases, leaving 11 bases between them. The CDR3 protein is CASSLFGGFSGNTIYF. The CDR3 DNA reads TGTGCCAGCAGCTTATTCGGCGGTTTCTCTGGAAACACCATATATTTT.

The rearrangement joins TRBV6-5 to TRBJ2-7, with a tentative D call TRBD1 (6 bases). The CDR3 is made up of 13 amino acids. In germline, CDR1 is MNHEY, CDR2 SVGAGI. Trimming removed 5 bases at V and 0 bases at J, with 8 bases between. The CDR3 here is CASSRTVSYEQYF. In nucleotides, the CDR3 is TGTGCCAGCAGTCGGACAGTCTCCTACGAGCAGTACTTC.

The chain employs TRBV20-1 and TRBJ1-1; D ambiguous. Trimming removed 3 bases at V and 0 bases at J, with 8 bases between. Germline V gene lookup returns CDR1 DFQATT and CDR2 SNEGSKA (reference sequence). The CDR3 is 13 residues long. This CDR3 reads CSASSQVNTEAFF. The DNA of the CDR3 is TGCAGTGCTAGTTCCCAGGTGAACACTGAAGCTTTCTTT.

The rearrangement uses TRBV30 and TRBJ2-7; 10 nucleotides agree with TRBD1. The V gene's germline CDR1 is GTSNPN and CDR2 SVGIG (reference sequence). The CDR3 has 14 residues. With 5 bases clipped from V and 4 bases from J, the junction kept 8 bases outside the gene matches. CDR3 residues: CAWSSGQGLYEQYF. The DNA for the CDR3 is TGTGCCTGGTCGTCGGGACAGGGGTTATACGAGCAGTACTTC.

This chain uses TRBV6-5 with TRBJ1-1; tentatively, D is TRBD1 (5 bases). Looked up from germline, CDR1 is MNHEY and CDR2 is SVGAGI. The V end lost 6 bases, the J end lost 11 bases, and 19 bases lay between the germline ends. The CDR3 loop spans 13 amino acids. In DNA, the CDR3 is TGTGCCAGCAGGTATCCAGGGCAGGTATTGGCTTTCTTT. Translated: CASRYPGQVLAFF.

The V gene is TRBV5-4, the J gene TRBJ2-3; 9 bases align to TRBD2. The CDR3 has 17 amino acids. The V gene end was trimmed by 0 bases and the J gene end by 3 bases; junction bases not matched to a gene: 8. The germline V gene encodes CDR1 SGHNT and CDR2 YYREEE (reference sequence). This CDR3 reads CASSLGGGRASTDTQYF. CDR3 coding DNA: TGTGCCAGCAGCTTGGGGGGCGGGAGGGCCAGTACAGATACGCAGTATTTT.

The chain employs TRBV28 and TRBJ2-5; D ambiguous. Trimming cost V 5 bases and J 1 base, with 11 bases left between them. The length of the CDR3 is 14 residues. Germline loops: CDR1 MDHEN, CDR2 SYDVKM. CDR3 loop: CASSRDSGQETQYF. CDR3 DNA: TGTGCCAGCAGTCGAGATTCGGGCCAAGAGACCCAGTACTTC.

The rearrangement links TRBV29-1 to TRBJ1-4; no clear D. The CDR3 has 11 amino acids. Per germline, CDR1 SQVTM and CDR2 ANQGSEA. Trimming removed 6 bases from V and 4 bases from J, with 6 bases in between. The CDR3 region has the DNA TGCAGCGTGGCCTTTAATGAAAAACTGTTTTTT. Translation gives CSVAFNEKLFF.

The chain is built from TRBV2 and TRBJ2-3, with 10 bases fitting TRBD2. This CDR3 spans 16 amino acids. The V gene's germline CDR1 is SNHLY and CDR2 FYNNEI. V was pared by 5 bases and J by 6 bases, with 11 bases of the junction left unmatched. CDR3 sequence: CASSWEREGLRDTQYF. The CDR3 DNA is TGTGCCAGCAGTTGGGAGCGGGAGGGCCTAAGGGATACGCAGTATTTT.

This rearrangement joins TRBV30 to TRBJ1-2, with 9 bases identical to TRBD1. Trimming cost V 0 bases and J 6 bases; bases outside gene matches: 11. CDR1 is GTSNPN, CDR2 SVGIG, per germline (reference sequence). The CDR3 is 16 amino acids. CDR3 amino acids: CAWSVSQTGGFHGYTF. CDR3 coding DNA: TGTGCCTGGAGTGTTTCCCAAACAGGGGGCTTTCATGGCTACACCTTC.

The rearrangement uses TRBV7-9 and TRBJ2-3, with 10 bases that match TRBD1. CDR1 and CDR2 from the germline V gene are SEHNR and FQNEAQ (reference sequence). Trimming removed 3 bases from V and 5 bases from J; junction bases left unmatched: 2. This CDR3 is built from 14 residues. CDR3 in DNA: TGTGCCAGCAGCTTCGGACAGGGGGGAGATACGCAGTATTTT. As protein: CASSFGQGGDTQYF.

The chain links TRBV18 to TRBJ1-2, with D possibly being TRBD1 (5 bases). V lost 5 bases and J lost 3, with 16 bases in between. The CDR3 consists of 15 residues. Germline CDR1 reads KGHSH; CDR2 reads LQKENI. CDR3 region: CASSAVGRVDYGYTF. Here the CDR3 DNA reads TGTGCCAGCTCAGCGGTGGGCAGGGTCGACTATGGCTACACCTTC.

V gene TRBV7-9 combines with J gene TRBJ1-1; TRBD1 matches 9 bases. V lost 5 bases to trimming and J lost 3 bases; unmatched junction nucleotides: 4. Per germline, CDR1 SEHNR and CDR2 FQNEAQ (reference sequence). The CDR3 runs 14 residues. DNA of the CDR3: TGTGCCAGCAGCGGGTACAGGGGGCACACTGAAGCTTTCTTT. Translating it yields CASSGYRGHTEAFF.

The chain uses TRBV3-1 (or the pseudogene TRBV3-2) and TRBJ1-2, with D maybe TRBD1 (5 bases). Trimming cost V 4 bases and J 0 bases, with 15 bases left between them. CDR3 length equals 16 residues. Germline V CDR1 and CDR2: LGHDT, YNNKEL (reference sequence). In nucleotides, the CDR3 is TGTGCCAGCAGCCTACTTGCGGGACGGGCTAACTATGGCTACACCTTC. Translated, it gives CASSLLAGRANYGYTF.

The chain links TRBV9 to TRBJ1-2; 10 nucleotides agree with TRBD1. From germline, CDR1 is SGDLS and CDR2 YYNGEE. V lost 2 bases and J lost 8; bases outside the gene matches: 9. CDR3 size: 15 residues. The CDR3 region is CASSVTGGPPGGYTF. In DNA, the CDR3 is TGTGCCAGCAGCGTGACAGGGGGCCCACCGGGGGGCTACACCTTC.